The rows below give T cell receptor beta chains drawn from one sample of a study of blood T cell repertoires in COVID-19. Libraries were prepared by immunoSEQ multiplex PCR; TCRdb keeps only in-frame clonotypes and omits some of them. Here the sample spans around 130,000 clones, over 80% being singletons. Input material: PBMCs or T cells enriched from blood (not recorded which). The source is a man between 25 and 39 years old who had recovered from COVID-19. Both conserved end residues are trimmed from each CDR3. Expanded clones are given a class, and other clones once, few, many or no size at all.

TRBV5-6,.,TRBJ2-5,ASSLNLGGQETQY
TRBV5-4,.,TRBJ2-3,ASSVGLEYTQY
TRBV6-5,few,TRBJ1-1,ASRAVGAGTEAF
TRBV9,.,TRBJ2-1,ASSPDLQGRALDEQF
TRBV19,.,TRBJ1-2,ASSIQLARGSDANYGYT
TRBV7-2,.,TRBJ2-3,ASSLNYPDTQY
TRBV6-1,.,TRBJ2-5,ASSDFLPHGAGETQY
TRBV27,.,TRBJ2-6,ASRPGEGGANVLT
TRBV4-2,.,TRBJ1-5,ASSQDRASNQPQH
TRBV19,.,TRBJ1-4,ASAETSVTNEKLF
TRBV18,.,TRBJ2-1,ASSPGGGAYNEQF
TRBV25-1,.,TRBJ1-5,ASSEEGASNQPQH
TRBV2,.,TRBJ2-3,ASSEQGTGVSTDTQY
TRBV15,once,TRBJ2-7,ATSRGADPGREQY
TRBV19,.,TRBJ1-5,ASSPRQINQPQH
TRBV10-3,once,TRBJ1-5,ATGQNINQPQH
TRBV11-3,.,TRBJ2-2,ASSFRQGNTGELF
TRBV2,.,TRBJ2-2,ASSEARQTGELF
TRBV6-1,.,TRBJ1-5,ASSEKSLTSQPQH
TRBV27,.,TRBJ1-2,ASSSANRGDYGYT
TRBV30,.,TRBJ2-2,AWSSMGGTNTGELF
TRBV9,once,TRBJ2-6,ASSVRGQPSSGANVLT
TRBV19,.,TRBJ1-5,ASSDQGDQPQH
TRBV7-8,.,TRBJ1-1,ASSLFGNTEAF